The clone carrying this T cell receptor beta chain was seen just once. Its antigen is not identified. Per the authors' pipeline: Filtering differed, since immunoSEQ gave only junction sequences and no quality scores. Assay used: immunoSEQ multiplex PCR; TCRdb lists only in-frame clones, some missing. The D gene and trimming were derived from the DNA, and the V and J assignments and clone size from that table. The data hold fewer than 1 million clones, with about 96% observed a single time. Trimming stripped 3 bases from V and 5 bases from J, with 13 bases between. CDR3 length: 13 amino acids. In germline, CDR1 is SQVTM, CDR2 ANQGSEA. CD8 cells classed as naive were CD45RO-negative and positively selected for CCR7, excluding terminally differentiated effector memory CD45RA+ cells. The record originates from a study of shared clonotypes between healthy human individuals. Study-wide points: Clonotype sharing among the donors was expected to vary with sequencing depth.

J is TRBJ2-5 and V is TRBV29-1; D might be TRBD2 (6 bases). The source material was naive CD8+ T cells sorted from blood. The TCR originated in a man aged 25 to 45 in good health. In DNA form, the CDR3 reads TGCAGCGTTGATTGGGGGGTAGGGGAGACCCAGTACTTC. Its translation: CSVDWGVGETQYF.